This T cell receptor (beta chain) was observed in a study of blood T cell repertoires in COVID-19. Germline V lookup: CDR1 SSHAT, CDR2 FNYEAQ (reference sequence). Trimming took 1 base from V and 5 from J, leaving 11 bases between them. CDR3 length equals 15 residues. The assay was immunoSEQ multiplex PCR, and TCRdb's table has in-frame clones only and misses some. The sample lists 150,000 to 200,000 clones, around 83% occurring once. This clone was seen a single time. The sequenced sample consisted of peripheral blood. V gene TRBV7-7 combines with J gene TRBJ1-4; D unresolved. The source is a woman in her 70s with COVID-19, enrolled during active disease. CDR3 in amino acids: CASSLGGSRNEKLFF. DNA for the CDR3: TGTGCCAGCAGCTTAGGAGGGAGCAGGAATGAAAAACTGTTTTTT.